The rows below give T cell receptor beta chains drawn from one sample of a study of blood T cell repertoires in COVID-19. TCRdb keeps only in-frame clones here, not all; method: immunoSEQ multiplex PCR. Of 250,000 or so clones in the sample, approximately 86% are singletons; the top ten hold approximately 2%. The sequenced sample was peripheral blood. The origin of the receptors is a man aged 25 to 40 with active or convalescent COVID-19. Each CDR3 is given with its conserved first and last residue. Fields, in order: D gene, J gene, clone size, V gene, CDR3 protein, CDR3 DNA. A D gene is named only where the DNA matches it firmly. Clone size is given for some rows only: seen once, a few or many times, or a class if the clone is expanded.

d_gene: .; j_gene: TRBJ1-5; abundance: .; v_gene: TRBV6-4; CDR3aa: CASVQINQPQHF; CDR3nt: TGTGCCAGCGTACAGATAAATCAGCCCCAGCATTTT
d_gene: TRBD2; j_gene: TRBJ2-1; abundance: .; v_gene: TRBV11-3; CDR3aa: CASSLTGGGNEQFF; CDR3nt: TGTGCCAGCAGCTTAACTGGCGGGGGTAATGAGCAGTTCTTC
d_gene: .; j_gene: TRBJ2-3; abundance: .; v_gene: TRBV3-1/TRBV3-2; CDR3aa: CASSQLAMTDTQYF; CDR3nt: TGTGCCAGCAGCCAACTAGCGATGACAGATACGCAGTATTTT
d_gene: .; j_gene: TRBJ2-3; abundance: .; v_gene: TRBV11-2; CDR3aa: CASSSPLLSTDTQYF; CDR3nt: TGTGCCAGCAGCTCCCCGTTGCTAAGCACAGATACGCAGTATTTT
d_gene: TRBD1; j_gene: TRBJ1-4; abundance: .; v_gene: TRBV7-2; CDR3aa: CASSLTGREKLFF; CDR3nt: TGTGCCAGCAGCCTGACAGGGCGGGAAAAACTGTTTTTT
d_gene: .; j_gene: TRBJ1-1; abundance: few; v_gene: TRBV5-1; CDR3aa: CASSLDLNTEAFF; CDR3nt: TGCGCCAGCAGCTTGGACTTAAACACTGAAGCTTTCTTT
d_gene: .; j_gene: TRBJ2-7; abundance: .; v_gene: TRBV11-2; CDR3aa: CASSPNRGGGNYEQYF; CDR3nt: TGTGCCAGCAGCCCCAACAGGGGCGGGGGGAACTACGAGCAGTACTTC
d_gene: TRBD1; j_gene: TRBJ2-5; abundance: .; v_gene: TRBV7-3; CDR3aa: CASSPDRGFGETQYF; CDR3nt: TGTGCCAGCAGCCCCGACAGGGGGTTCGGGGAGACCCAGTACTTC
d_gene: .; j_gene: TRBJ2-2; abundance: .; v_gene: TRBV20-1; CDR3aa: CSAGERLTGELFF; CDR3nt: TGCAGTGCTGGTGAGCGGCTCACCGGGGAGCTGTTTTTT
d_gene: .; j_gene: TRBJ2-2; abundance: once; v_gene: TRBV9; CDR3aa: CASSVSGLSNTGELFF; CDR3nt: TGTGCCAGCAGCGTATCGGGGTTATCGAACACCGGGGAGCTGTTTTTT
d_gene: .; j_gene: TRBJ2-5; abundance: .; v_gene: TRBV5-6; CDR3aa: CASSLGLEETQYF; CDR3nt: TGTGCCAGCAGCTTGGGGCTAGAAGAGACCCAGTACTTC
d_gene: .; j_gene: TRBJ1-5; abundance: once; v_gene: TRBV6-5; CDR3aa: CASKYEDGPQHF; CDR3nt: TGTGCCAGCAAATACGAGGATGGGCCCCAGCATTTT
d_gene: .; j_gene: TRBJ1-4; abundance: .; v_gene: TRBV16; CDR3aa: CASSQSGGLGSSEKLFF; CDR3nt: TGTGCCAGCAGCCAATCAGGTGGATTAGGGAGCAGTGAAAAACTGTTTTTT
d_gene: .; j_gene: TRBJ2-5; abundance: .; v_gene: TRBV19; CDR3aa: CASSYRAQETQYF; CDR3nt: TGTGCCAGTAGTTACAGGGCGCAAGAGACCCAGTACTTC
d_gene: .; j_gene: TRBJ1-5; abundance: few; v_gene: TRBV19; CDR3aa: CASSIDDQVGPQHF; CDR3nt: TGTGCCAGTAGCATTGACGACCAGGTGGGGCCCCAGCATTTT
d_gene: TRBD1; j_gene: TRBJ2-3; abundance: .; v_gene: TRBV5-1; CDR3aa: CASSLDRTGASTDTQYF; CDR3nt: TGCGCCAGCAGCTTGGACCGGACAGGGGCTAGCACAGATACGCAGTATTTT
d_gene: .; j_gene: TRBJ1-2; abundance: .; v_gene: TRBV12-3/TRBV12-4; CDR3aa: CASSLDRVSGYTF; CDR3nt: TGTGCCAGCAGTTTAGACAGGGTGAGCGGCTACACCTTC
d_gene: TRBD1; j_gene: TRBJ1-2; abundance: once; v_gene: TRBV7-6; CDR3aa: CASSPRDSSNYGYTF; CDR3nt: TGTGCCAGCAGCCCCAGGGACAGTTCTAACTATGGCTACACCTTC
d_gene: .; j_gene: TRBJ1-1; abundance: .; v_gene: TRBV28; CDR3aa: CASSPAGDLVGTEAFF; CDR3nt: TGTGCCAGCAGTCCCGCAGGGGATCTAGTTGGCACTGAAGCTTTCTTT
d_gene: .; j_gene: TRBJ1-3; abundance: .; v_gene: TRBV4-1; CDR3aa: CASSGQGANTIYF; CDR3nt: TGCGCCAGCAGCGGGCAGGGTGCAAACACCATATATTTT
d_gene: TRBD1; j_gene: TRBJ1-1; abundance: .; v_gene: TRBV30; CDR3aa: CAWEFGQGSEAFF; CDR3nt: TGTGCCTGGGAATTCGGACAGGGATCTGAAGCTTTCTTT
d_gene: TRBD1; j_gene: TRBJ1-6; abundance: .; v_gene: TRBV6-5; CDR3aa: CASSYSAGTGVLALHF; CDR3nt: TGTGCCAGCAGTTACTCGGCCGGGACAGGGGTATTGGCCCTCCACTTT
d_gene: TRBD2; j_gene: TRBJ2-1; abundance: .; v_gene: TRBV20-1; CDR3aa: CSASGGGSSYNEQFF; CDR3nt: TGCAGTGCTAGTGGCGGGGGGAGCTCCTACAATGAGCAGTTCTTC
d_gene: TRBD2; j_gene: TRBJ2-5; abundance: once; v_gene: TRBV29-1; CDR3aa: CSVGLAGGEETQYF; CDR3nt: TGCAGCGTTGGGCTAGCGGGGGGAGAAGAGACCCAGTACTTC
d_gene: TRBD1; j_gene: TRBJ1-1; abundance: .; v_gene: TRBV29-1; CDR3aa: CSGGTGDTEAFF; CDR3nt: TGCAGCGGGGGTACAGGGGACACTGAAGCTTTCTTT
d_gene: TRBD2; j_gene: TRBJ2-7; abundance: .; v_gene: TRBV5-4; CDR3aa: CASSSNSGGRGNEQYF; CDR3nt: TGTGCCAGCAGCAGCAATAGCGGGGGCCGGGGAAACGAGCAGTACTTC
d_gene: .; j_gene: TRBJ1-5; abundance: .; v_gene: TRBV4-1; CDR3aa: CASSSLQTAGNQPQHF; CDR3nt: TGCGCCAGCAGTTCCCTCCAGACAGCCGGCAATCAGCCCCAGCATTTT
d_gene: .; j_gene: TRBJ1-4; abundance: .; v_gene: TRBV11-2; CDR3aa: CASSSNTGISTNEKLFF; CDR3nt: TGTGCCAGCAGCTCGAACACGGGGATCTCAACTAATGAAAAACTGTTTTTT
d_gene: .; j_gene: TRBJ2-7; abundance: few; v_gene: TRBV9; CDR3aa: CASSVGDGGYEQYF; CDR3nt: TGTGCCAGCAGCGTAGGGGACGGGGGTTACGAGCAGTACTTC
d_gene: .; j_gene: TRBJ2-6; abundance: .; v_gene: TRBV7-2; CDR3aa: CASSFPTGANVLTF; CDR3nt: TGTGCCAGCAGCTTCCCGACAGGGGCCAACGTCCTGACTTTC
d_gene: .; j_gene: TRBJ2-2; abundance: .; v_gene: TRBV9; CDR3aa: CASSGQGLNTGELFF; CDR3nt: TGTGCCAGCAGCGGTCAGGGGCTCAACACCGGGGAGCTGTTTTTT
d_gene: .; j_gene: TRBJ1-2; abundance: .; v_gene: TRBV4-3; CDR3aa: CASSQVRTEYGYTF; CDR3nt: TGCGCCAGCAGCCAAGTTAGGACAGAGTATGGCTACACCTTC